What follows is one T cell receptor beta chain and its context. Its antigen remains unknown. This sample is drawn from a study of CD4 T cells in relation to SARS-CoV-2 and coronaviruses. Trimming took 6 bases from V and 15 from J; bases not matched to a gene: 21. The CDR3 loop spans 15 amino acids. Per germline, CDR1 SGHKS and CDR2 YYEKEE (reference sequence). Unexposed donor CD4+ T cells date from about 2011-2019, before the COVID-19 pandemic. The cells were cultured for under twelve days before CD4+ T cells were isolated. TCRdb's copy holds only in-frame clones and misses some; the assay was immunoSEQ multiplex PCR. The repertoire holds about 26,000 clones, with 65% to 85% as singletons.

The receptor was derived from a human donor in good health. Sequencing input: CD4+ T cells from PBMCs, cultured in vitro. The V gene is TRBV5-5, the J gene TRBJ2-1, with 7 bases fitting TRBD1. In DNA, the CDR3 is TGTGCCAGCAACCCCGACGGACAGGTCAAGTCCACGGGGTTCTTC. Its translation: CASNPDGQVKSTGFF.